Shown below are 27 T cell receptor beta chains from a single sample sequenced in a study of blood T cell repertoires in COVID-19. TCRdb's copy holds only in-frame clones and misses some; the assay was immunoSEQ multiplex PCR. The profile shows 55,000 to 80,000 clones, roughly nine tenths of them singletons. The sample comprised peripheral blood. All receptors come from a man between 50 and 59 years old with active COVID-19.

The chain links TRBV9 to TRBJ1-1; 7 positions agree with TRBD1. Trimming removed 4 bases from V and 5 bases from J; junction bases left unmatched: 5. The germline V gene encodes CDR1 SGDLS and CDR2 YYNGEE. The CDR3 covers 13 residues. The CDR3 reads CASSHDRDTEAFF. The CDR3, as DNA: TGTGCCAGCAGCCATGACAGGGATACTGAAGCTTTCTTT.

The rearrangement links TRBV6-2 or TRBV6-3 to TRBJ1-1, with D possibly TRBD1 on 5 matching bases. V was pared by 4 bases and J by 0 bases, with 9 bases between. Germline CDR1 MNHEY, CDR2 SVGEGT. The CDR3 consists of 14 residues. DNA for the CDR3: TGTGCCAGCAGTTCAAGACAGTTGAACACTGAAGCTTTCTTT. Encoded protein: CASSSRQLNTEAFF.

The J gene is TRBJ2-5, the V gene TRBV10-2; 7 bases line up with TRBD2. The CDR3 has 15 amino acids. The V and J ends lost 3 bases and 1 base, in that order; junction bases with no gene match: 5. CDR1 and CDR2 from the germline V gene are WSHSY and SAAADI. The CDR3 DNA is TGCGCCAGCAGTGACGCCAGCGGGGCCCAAGAGACCCAGTACTTC. Its translation is CASSDASGAQETQYF.

The CDR3 here is CASSRRQGTPGGPTNEKLFF. In DNA, the CDR3 is TGCGCCAGCAGCCGCCGCCAGGGAACTCCAGGTGGCCCAACTAATGAAAAACTGTTTTTT. The rearrangement joins TRBV4-1 to TRBJ1-4, with D perhaps TRBD1 (5 bases). This CDR3 comprises 20 residues. From germline, CDR1 is MGHRA and CDR2 YSYEKL. V was pared by 4 bases and J by 0 bases, with 24 bases between.

In its sample, this clone was seen once. The rearrangement joins TRBV11-3 to TRBJ2-5; D is perhaps TRBD2 (6 bases). CDR1 is SGHNT and CDR2 is YENEEA in the germline V gene. V lost 2 bases to trimming and J lost 2 bases, with 15 bases between them. The CDR3 totals 16 residues. CDR3 loop: CASSLPRDSRQETQYF. The CDR3 nucleotides are TGTGCCAGCAGCTTACCCCGGGACTCTAGACAAGAGACCCAGTACTTC.

The chain uses TRBV5-1 and TRBJ2-2; 11 bases are shared with TRBD2. Germline CDR1 SGHRS, CDR2 YFSETQ. This CDR3 contains 19 residues. The trim removed 3 bases at V and 0 bases at J, leaving 10 bases unmatched. The CDR3 region has the DNA TGCGCCAGCAGCTCAAGGCCCCCTAGCGGGGGGTCGAACACCGGGGAGCTGTTTTTT. Residues: CASSSRPPSGGSNTGELFF.

The genes are TRBV11-3 and TRBJ1-1; D gene unclear. Trimming stripped 4 bases from V and 10 bases from J, with 16 bases between. The CDR3 covers 13 residues. CDR1 and CDR2 (germline): SGHNT, YENEEA. The CDR3: CASSSNRFFGAFF. In DNA form, the CDR3 reads TGTGCCAGCAGCTCCAATCGGTTCTTCGGAGCTTTCTTT. The full variable domain, with the rest looked up from reference TRBV11-3 and TRBJ1-1, is EAGVVQSPRYKIIEKKQPVAFWCNPISGHNTLYWYLQNLGQGPELLIRYENEEAVDDSQLPKDRFSAERLKGVDSTLKIQPAELGDSAVYLCASSSNRFFGAFFGQGTRLTVV.

The chain links TRBV6-2 or TRBV6-3 to TRBJ2-3; D is perhaps TRBD1 (5 bases). V lost 2 bases and J 6 bases, leaving 12 bases between the germline ends. The CDR3 length is 14 residues. Germline CDR1 reads MNHEY; CDR2 reads SVGEGT. CDR3 sequence: CASSYPPRGDTQYF. As DNA, the CDR3 is TGTGCCAGCAGTTACCCGCCTAGGGGCGATACGCAGTATTTT.

This chain links TRBV2 with TRBJ2-3, with 9 bases that match TRBD2. The germline CDR1 and CDR2 sequences are SNHLY and FYNNEI. Germline trimming cut 5 bases from V and 6 bases from J; bases unmatched to any gene: 6. CDR3 length: 14 amino acids. The CDR3 bases are TGTGCCAGCAGTCCCGCTGGACTAGCGGATACGCAGTATTTT. Translating it yields CASSPAGLADTQYF.

The rearrangement uses TRBV2 and TRBJ2-3, with 10 bases aligning to TRBD1. The CDR3 loop spans 15 amino acids. Germline V gene lookup returns CDR1 SNHLY and CDR2 FYNNEI. Trimming cost V 5 bases and J 3 bases; bases outside gene matches: 5. The CDR3 DNA sequence: TGTGCCAGCAGTCAGACAGGGGGCAGGACAGATACGCAGTATTTT. Translation: CASSQTGGRTDTQYF.

The rearrangement uses TRBV6-5 and TRBJ2-1, with D perhaps TRBD2 (5 bases). V was trimmed by 4 bases and J by 0 bases, leaving 13 bases between them. This CDR3 comprises 16 residues. Germline lookup yields CDR1 MNHEY and CDR2 SVGAGI. CDR3 amino acids: CASSSREGSSYNEQFF. DNA for the CDR3: TGTGCCAGCAGTTCCCGCGAGGGTAGCTCCTACAATGAGCAGTTCTTC.

This clone was detected once. V gene TRBV5-5 combines with J gene TRBJ2-7; a possible D gene is TRBD2 (5 bases). Germline CDR1 SGHKS, CDR2 YYEKEE (reference sequence). This CDR3 has 15 amino acids. V lost 0 bases to trimming and J lost 3 bases, with 13 bases between them. The CDR3, as DNA: TGTGCCAGCAGCTTGGACGCGAGGGAAAGCTACGAGCAGTACTTC. Translated: CASSLDARESYEQYF.

J is TRBJ1-2 and V is TRBV5-1; 7 nucleotides agree with TRBD1. The V and J ends lost 4 bases and 0 bases, in that order; junction bases with no gene match: 6. CDR3 length: 15 amino acids. Germline V gene sequence: CDR1 SGHRS, CDR2 YFSETQ. The DNA for the CDR3 is TGCGCCAGCAGCCTCGACAGGGCTACTAACTATGGCTACACCTTC. This codes for CASSLDRATNYGYTF.

The J gene is TRBJ2-3, the V gene TRBV14; 10 positions agree with TRBD2. There are 14 residues in the CDR3. Losses at the gene ends were 6 bases for V and 7 bases for J; bases not matched to a gene: 7. The germline gives CDR1 SGHDN, CDR2 FVKESK. CDR3 protein: CASSPASGGYTQYF. In DNA form, the CDR3 reads TGTGCCAGCAGTCCCGCTAGCGGGGGTTATACGCAGTATTTT.

The chain has TRBV6-6 and TRBJ2-5, with D tentatively TRBD2 (6 bases). The CDR3 has 13 amino acids. Germline values: CDR1 MNHNY, CDR2 SVGAGI (reference sequence). V shed 6 bases and J shed 5 bases, with 13 bases lying between them. The CDR3 DNA is TGTGCCAGCAGGACACGTCGGGGGGAGACCCAGTACTTC. Translated: CASRTRRGETQYF.

The gene calls are TRBV19 and TRBJ1-2, with D possibly being TRBD1 (5 bases). Germline V gene data show CDR1 as LNHDA and CDR2 as SQIVND (reference sequence). The CDR3 loop spans 12 amino acids. V was pared by 6 bases and J by 8 bases, with 13 bases between. CDR3 sequence: CASRQTVVGYTF. In DNA form, the CDR3 reads TGTGCCAGTAGACAGACAGTCGTCGGCTACACCTTC.

A single count supports this clone. The rearrangement links TRBV4-1 to TRBJ2-5, with TRBD1 matching over 8 bases. The CDR3 runs to 17 residues. Trimming removed 0 bases from V and 3 bases from J; junction bases left unmatched: 9. Germline loops: CDR1 MGHRA, CDR2 YSYEKL. The CDR3 DNA sequence: TGCGCCAGCAGCCAAGATCCTCAGGGGGCGTTTGAAGAGACCCAGTACTTC. Amino acid sequence: CASSQDPQGAFEETQYF.

As to this clone: The junction departs from germline at one end; a sequencing error may be responsible. The J gene is TRBJ2-7, the V gene TRBV25-1; 7 nucleotides align to TRBD1. Germline V gives CDR1 MGHDK, CDR2 SYGVNS. The CDR3 sequence is 14 residues long. The CDR3 nucleotides read TGTGCCAGCAGTGAATATGTCGGGACAGAAGACCTCGTCTTC. Translation gives CASSEYVGTEDLVF.

The chain couples TRBV15 to TRBJ1-4; 8 bases match TRBD1. J lost 5 bases, V lost 1 base, and 12 bases had no gene match. The CDR3 contains 18 residues. The germline V gene has CDR1 LNHNV and CDR2 YYDKDF (reference sequence). CDR3 sequence: CATSRVPRTGIGNEKLFF. The CDR3 nucleotides are TGTGCCACCAGCAGAGTCCCCCGGACAGGGATCGGGAATGAAAAACTGTTTTTT. Together with reference TRBV15 and TRBJ1-4, the CDR3 gives the full variable domain: DAMVIQNPRYQVTQFGKPVTLSCSQTLNHNVMYWYQQKSSQAPKLLFHYYDKDFNNEADTPDNFQSRRPNTSFCFLDIRSPGLGDTAMYLCATSRVPRTGIGNEKLFFGSGTQLSVL.

This chain uses TRBV29-1 with TRBJ1-3; D remains unclear. The CDR3 runs 16 residues. V dropped 4 bases and J dropped 0 bases, with 16 bases sitting between them. From germline, CDR1 is SQVTM and CDR2 ANQGSEA. Here the CDR3 reads CSVVSRGVYSGNTIYF. As DNA, the CDR3 is TGCAGCGTTGTATCGCGAGGCGTATACTCTGGAAACACCATATATTTT.

The V call is TRBV7-7, the J call TRBJ2-1; TRBD2 agrees at 7 bases. The CDR3 length is 15 residues. The V gene's germline CDR1 is SSHAT and CDR2 FNYEAQ (reference sequence). V lost 1 base and J lost 4; bases outside the gene matches: 4. The CDR3 loop is CASSLDAGVYNEQFF. The CDR3 nucleotides are TGTGCCAGCAGCTTAGACGCGGGGGTTTACAATGAGCAGTTCTTC. The full variable domain, its missing parts supplied by reference TRBV7-7 and TRBJ2-1, is GAGVSQSPRYKVTKRGQDVTLRCDPISSHATLYWYQQALGQGPEFLTYFNYEAQPDKSGLPSDRFSAERPEGSISTLTIQRTEQRDSAMYRCASSLDAGVYNEQFFGPGTRLTVL.

This chain uses TRBV10-3 with TRBJ1-1; D may be TRBD1 (6 bases). The V and J ends lost 4 bases and 5 bases respectively, with 11 bases between them. The CDR3 extends over 13 amino acids. Germline-derived CDR1 and CDR2 are ENHRY and SYGVKD. CDR3 loop: CAISVERGTEAFF. The CDR3 DNA is TGTGCCATCAGTGTCGAAAGGGGGACTGAAGCTTTCTTT.

The J gene is TRBJ2-3, the V gene TRBV5-1; D is perhaps TRBD1 (6 bases). This CDR3 region has 15 residues. The V gene's germline CDR1 is SGHRS and CDR2 YFSETQ. V dropped 4 bases and J dropped 3 bases, with 15 bases sitting between them. CDR3 protein: CASSEGVVWTDTQYF. CDR3 DNA: TGCGCCAGCAGCGAGGGGGTGGTTTGGACAGATACGCAGTATTTT.

V usage is TRBV5-6 and J usage is TRBJ1-2, with 7 positions matching TRBD1. J gave up 0 bases and V 3 bases, and 11 bases lay outside the gene matches. The CDR3 is 17 residues long. The germline V gene encodes CDR1 SGHDT and CDR2 YYEEEE. The CDR3 DNA reads as TGTGCCAGCAGCTCCGGGACAGAACTAGATGCTAACTATGGCTACACCTTC. Translating gives CASSSGTELDANYGYTF.

This clone has only one observation. V is TRBV7-2 and J is TRBJ1-3; D not certain. Germline V lookup: CDR1 SGHTA, CDR2 FQGNSA. V was clipped by 1 base and J by 4 bases, with 8 bases between them. The CDR3 runs 14 residues. In DNA form, the CDR3 reads TGTGCCAGCAGCTTAGGTCCGGGGGGAAACACCATATATTTT. Amino acids: CASSLGPGGNTIYF.

This chain connects TRBV9 to TRBJ2-5; TRBD2 matches at 8 bases. Germline CDR1 and CDR2: SGDLS and YYNGEE. There are 17 residues in the CDR3. V lost 8 bases to trimming and J lost 6 bases; unmatched junction nucleotides: 21. The CDR3, as DNA: TGTGCCAGACTCACTAGACCGATCCGGGGGGGCTGGAAGACCCAGTACTTC. It specifies CARLTRPIRGGWKTQYF.

The chain couples TRBV18 to TRBJ1-1, with 10 nucleotides matching TRBD1. CDR1 is KGHSH and CDR2 is LQKENI in the germline V gene. The V and J ends lost 5 bases and 3 bases, in that order; junction bases with no gene match: 6. The CDR3 is made up of 15 amino acids. The CDR3 sequence: CASSRQGAEDTEAFF. DNA of the CDR3: TGTGCCAGCTCAAGACAGGGGGCGGAGGACACTGAAGCTTTCTTT.